The clone carrying this T cell receptor (beta chain) occurred once. This record comes from a study of T cell changes during pregnancy in multiple sclerosis. Sequencing was performed with immunoSEQ multiplex PCR; in TCRdb, only in-frame clones are kept and a portion is missing. The sample records over 45,000 clones, under 95% being singletons. Sequences were derived from CD4+ T cells from peripheral blood mononuclear cells, sampled in the second trimester of pregnancy. The clonotype comes from a female donor with multiple sclerosis, enrolled in a pregnancy study.

The CDR3 sequence: CASSLTRVRDQPQHF. In DNA, the CDR3 is TGTGCCAGCAGCTTAACCCGGGTCAGGGATCAGCCCCAGCATTTT. The V gene is TRBV7-8, the J gene TRBJ1-5; maybe TRBD1 (5 bases). This CDR3 region has 15 residues. Deletions cut 2 bases from V and 5 bases from J, with 13 bases between. Germline values: CDR1 SGHVS, CDR2 FQNEAQ.